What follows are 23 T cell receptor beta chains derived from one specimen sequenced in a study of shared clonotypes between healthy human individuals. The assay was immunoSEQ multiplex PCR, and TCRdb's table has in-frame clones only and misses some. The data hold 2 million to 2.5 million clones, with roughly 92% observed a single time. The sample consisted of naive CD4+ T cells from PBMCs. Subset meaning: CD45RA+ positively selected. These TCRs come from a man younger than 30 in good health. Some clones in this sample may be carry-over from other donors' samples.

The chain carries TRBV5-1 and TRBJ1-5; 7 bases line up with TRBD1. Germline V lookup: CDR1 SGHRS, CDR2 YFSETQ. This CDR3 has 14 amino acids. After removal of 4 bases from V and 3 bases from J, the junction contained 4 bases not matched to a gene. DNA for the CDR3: TGCGCCAGCAGCACGGGACAGTTCAATCAGCCCCAGCATTTT. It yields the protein CASSTGQFNQPQHF.

The CDR3 here is CASSGTRGGYNEQFF. DNA for the CDR3: TGTGCCAGCAGCGGGACCCGGGGGGGATACAATGAGCAGTTCTTC. This rearrangement joins TRBV7-6 to TRBJ2-1; TRBD2 aligns across 8 bases. This CDR3 is 15 amino acids long. V dropped 5 bases and J dropped 4; count of bases not matched to a gene: 7. Germline lookup yields CDR1 SGHVS and CDR2 FNYEAQ.

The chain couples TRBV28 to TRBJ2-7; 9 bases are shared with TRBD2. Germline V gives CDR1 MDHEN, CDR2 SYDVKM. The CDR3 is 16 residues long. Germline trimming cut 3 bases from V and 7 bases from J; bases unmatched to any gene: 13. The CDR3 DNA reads TGTGCCAGCAGTTTGATGGCGGGAGGGCCCTCCAGGGAGCAGTACTTC. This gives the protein CASSLMAGGPSREQYF.

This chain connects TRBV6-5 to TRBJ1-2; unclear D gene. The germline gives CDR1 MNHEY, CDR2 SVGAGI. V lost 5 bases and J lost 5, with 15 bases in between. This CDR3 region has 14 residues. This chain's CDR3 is CASSAHYLQYGYTF. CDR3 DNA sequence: TGTGCCAGCAGTGCTCACTATCTCCAATATGGCTACACCTTC.

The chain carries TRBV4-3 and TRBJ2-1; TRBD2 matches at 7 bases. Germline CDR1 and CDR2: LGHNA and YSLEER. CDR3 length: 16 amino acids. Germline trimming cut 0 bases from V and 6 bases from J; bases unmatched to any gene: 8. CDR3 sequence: CASSQDFRLAPNEQFF. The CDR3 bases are TGCGCCAGCAGCCAAGATTTCAGACTAGCCCCCAATGAGCAGTTCTTC.

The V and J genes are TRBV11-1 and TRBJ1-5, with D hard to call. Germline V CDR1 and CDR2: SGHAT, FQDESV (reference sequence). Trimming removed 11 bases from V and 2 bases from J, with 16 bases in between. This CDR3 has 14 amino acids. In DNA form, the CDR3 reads TGTGCCCCCTCGGAGCTTCTGGGCAATCAGCCCCAGCATTTT. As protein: CAPSELLGNQPQHF. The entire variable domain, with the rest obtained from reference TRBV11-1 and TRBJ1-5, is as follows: EAEVAQSPRYKITEKSQAVAFWCDPISGHATLYWYRQILGQGPELLVQFQDESVVDDSQLPKDRFSAERLKGVDSTLKIQPAELGDSAMYLCAPSELLGNQPQHFGDGTRLSIL.

The CDR3 DNA reads as TGCGCCAGCAGCTTGGCCGGGGAACCTGGAAACACCATATATTTT. Amino acids: CASSLAGEPGNTIYF. This chain connects TRBV5-1 to TRBJ1-3; D is unclear. The germline CDR1 and CDR2 sequences are SGHRS and YFSETQ. Trimming stripped 0 bases from V and 2 bases from J, with 9 bases between. The CDR3 is made up of 15 amino acids.

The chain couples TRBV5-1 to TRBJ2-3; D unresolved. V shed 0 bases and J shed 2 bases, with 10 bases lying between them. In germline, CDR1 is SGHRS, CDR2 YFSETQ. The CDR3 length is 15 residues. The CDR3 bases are TGCGCCAGCAGCTTGGGATCCGGCGCCACAGATACGCAGTATTTT. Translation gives CASSLGSGATDTQYF.

This chain's CDR3 is CASSEVPGDQETQYF. The CDR3 region has the DNA TGTGCCAGCAGTGAGGTACCGGGAGACCAAGAGACCCAGTACTTC. The genes are TRBV6-4 and TRBJ2-5; D possibly corresponds to TRBD2 (6 bases). V was pared by 3 bases and J by 0 bases, with 11 bases between. The CDR3 contains 15 residues. Germline V gene data show CDR1 as MRHNA and CDR2 as SNTAGT.

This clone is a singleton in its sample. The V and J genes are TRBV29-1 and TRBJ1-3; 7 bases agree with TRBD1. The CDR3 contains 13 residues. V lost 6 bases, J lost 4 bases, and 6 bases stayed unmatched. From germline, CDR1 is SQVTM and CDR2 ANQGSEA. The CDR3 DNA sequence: TGCAGCGTGGCCCGGGACAGAGGAAACACCATATATTTT. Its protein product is CSVARDRGNTIYF.

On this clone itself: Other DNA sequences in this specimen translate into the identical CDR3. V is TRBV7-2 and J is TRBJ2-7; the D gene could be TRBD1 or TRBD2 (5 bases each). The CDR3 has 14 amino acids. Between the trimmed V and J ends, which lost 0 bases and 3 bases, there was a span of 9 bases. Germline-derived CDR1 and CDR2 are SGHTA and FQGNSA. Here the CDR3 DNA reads TGTGCCAGCAGCTTAGCGGGACCTTACTACGAGCAGTACTTC. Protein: CASSLAGPYYEQYF.

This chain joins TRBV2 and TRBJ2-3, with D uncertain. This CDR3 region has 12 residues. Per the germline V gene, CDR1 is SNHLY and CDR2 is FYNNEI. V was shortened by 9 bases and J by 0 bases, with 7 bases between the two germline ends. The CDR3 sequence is CASDTSTDTQYF. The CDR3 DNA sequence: TGTGCCAGTGACACTAGCACAGATACGCAGTATTTT.

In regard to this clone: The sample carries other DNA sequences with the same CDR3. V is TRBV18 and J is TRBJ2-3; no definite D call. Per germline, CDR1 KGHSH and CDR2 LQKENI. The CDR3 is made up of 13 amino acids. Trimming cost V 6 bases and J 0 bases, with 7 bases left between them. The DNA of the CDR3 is TGTGCCAGCTCCCTACTAAGCACAGATACGCAGTATTTT. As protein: CASSLLSTDTQYF.

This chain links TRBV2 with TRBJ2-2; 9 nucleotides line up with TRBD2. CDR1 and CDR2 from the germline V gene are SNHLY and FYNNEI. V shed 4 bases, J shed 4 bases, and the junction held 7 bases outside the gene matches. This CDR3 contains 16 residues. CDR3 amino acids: CASSVASGTVTGELFF. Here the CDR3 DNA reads TGTGCCAGCAGTGTAGCTAGCGGGACGGTCACCGGGGAGCTGTTTTTT.

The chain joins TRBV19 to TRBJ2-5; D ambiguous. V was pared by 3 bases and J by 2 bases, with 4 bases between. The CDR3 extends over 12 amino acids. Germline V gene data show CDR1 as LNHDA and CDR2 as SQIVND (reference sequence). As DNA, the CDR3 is TGTGCCAGTAGTATTTGGCAAGAGACCCAGTACTTC. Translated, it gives CASSIWQETQYF.

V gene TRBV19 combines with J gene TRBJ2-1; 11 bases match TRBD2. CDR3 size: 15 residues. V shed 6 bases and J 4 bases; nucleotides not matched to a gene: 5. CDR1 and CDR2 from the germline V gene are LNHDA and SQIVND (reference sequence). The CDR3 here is CASRRLAGFYNEQFF. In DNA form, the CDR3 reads TGTGCCAGTAGGCGACTAGCGGGGTTTTACAATGAGCAGTTCTTC.

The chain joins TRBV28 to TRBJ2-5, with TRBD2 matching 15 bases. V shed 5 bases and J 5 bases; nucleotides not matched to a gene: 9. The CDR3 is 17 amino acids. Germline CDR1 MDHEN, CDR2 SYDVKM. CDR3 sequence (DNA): TGTGCCAGCAGTCCCGGGACTAGCGGGAGGAGTAGGGAGACCCAGTACTTC. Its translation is CASSPGTSGRSRETQYF.

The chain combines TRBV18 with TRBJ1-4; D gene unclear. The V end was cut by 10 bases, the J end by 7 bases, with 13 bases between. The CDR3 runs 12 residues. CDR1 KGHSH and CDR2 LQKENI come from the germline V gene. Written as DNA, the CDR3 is TGTGCCACCTCGTACCGAGGTGAAAAACTGTTTTTT. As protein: CATSYRGEKLFF.

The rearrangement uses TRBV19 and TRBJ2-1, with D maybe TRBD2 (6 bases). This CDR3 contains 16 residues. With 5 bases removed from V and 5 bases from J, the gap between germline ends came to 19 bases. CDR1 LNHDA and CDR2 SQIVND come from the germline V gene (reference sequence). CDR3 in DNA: TGTGCCAGTAGTTCACCGGGACTTCCTTCAAACAATGAGCAGTTCTTC. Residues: CASSSPGLPSNNEQFF.

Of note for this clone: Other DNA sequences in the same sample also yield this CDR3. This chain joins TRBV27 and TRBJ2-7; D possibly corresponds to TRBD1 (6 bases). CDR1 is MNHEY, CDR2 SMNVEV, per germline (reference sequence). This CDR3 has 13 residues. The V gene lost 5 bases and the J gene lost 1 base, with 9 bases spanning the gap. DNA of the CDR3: TGTGCCAGCAGTCTGACAGGTTCCTACGAGCAGTACTTC. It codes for CASSLTGSYEQYF.

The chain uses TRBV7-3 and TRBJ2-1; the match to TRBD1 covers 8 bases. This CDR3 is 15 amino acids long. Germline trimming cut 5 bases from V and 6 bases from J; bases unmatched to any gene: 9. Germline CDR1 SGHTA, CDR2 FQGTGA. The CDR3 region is CASSPGQVVSNEQFF. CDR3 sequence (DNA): TGTGCCAGCAGCCCGGGACAGGTAGTTTCCAATGAGCAGTTCTTC.

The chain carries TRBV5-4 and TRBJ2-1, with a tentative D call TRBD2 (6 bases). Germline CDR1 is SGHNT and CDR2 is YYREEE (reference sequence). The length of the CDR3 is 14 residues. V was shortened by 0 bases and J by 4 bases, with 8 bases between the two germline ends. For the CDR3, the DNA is TGTGCCAGCAGCTTGGTTGGGGGGTACAATGAGCAGTTCTTC. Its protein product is CASSLVGGYNEQFF.

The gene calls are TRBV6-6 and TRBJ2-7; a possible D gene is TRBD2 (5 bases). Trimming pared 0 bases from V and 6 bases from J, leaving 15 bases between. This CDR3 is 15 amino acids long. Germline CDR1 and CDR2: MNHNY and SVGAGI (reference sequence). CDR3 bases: TGTGCCAGCAGTTACTCTCGGGGTTCAATAGGCGAGCAGTACTTC. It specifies CASSYSRGSIGEQYF.